Below, 11 T cell receptor beta chains from the same sample are listed, as sequenced in a study of breast tumors, draining lymph nodes, adjacent tissues. TCRdb re-derived calls from the multiplex PCR reads in MiXCR, one entry per CDR3 protein. The sample carries fewer than 25,000 distinct CDR3 sequences, 60% to 75% recorded once. The sample was tumor-adjacent breast tissue. The receptors derive from a female donor with breast cancer. Some clones in this sample may be carry-over from other donors' samples.

This clonotype rates as medium-sized. J is TRBJ2-5 and V is TRBV14, with a weak D call TRBD2 (6 bases). From germline, CDR1 is SGHDN and CDR2 FVKESK. The CDR3 sequence is 12 residues long. V shed 2 bases and J shed 14 bases, with 15 bases lying between them. The DNA for the CDR3 is TGTGCCAGCAGCCAACCAGGCGGGGTTTATTACTTC. This sequence encodes CASSQPGGVYYF.

This clonotype was recorded many times. V gene TRBV12-5 combines with J gene TRBJ2-3, with D possibly matching TRBD1 (5 bases). Germline-derived CDR1 and CDR2 are LGHNT and FRNRAP. The CDR3 sequence is 15 residues long. Trimming shortened V by 0 bases and J by 1 base, and 8 bases separated the two germline ends. CDR3 nucleotides: TGTGCTAGTGGTTTGGTAGAACAGGGCACAGATACGCAGTATTTT. Its protein product is CASGLVEQGTDTQYF.

The chain uses TRBV6-5 and TRBJ2-7, with TRBD1 identical over 10 bases. From germline, CDR1 is MNHEY and CDR2 SVGAGI. The CDR3 is 14 amino acids. The trim removed 5 bases at V and 4 bases at J, leaving 5 bases unmatched. CDR3 loop: CASSQTGGTYEQYF. CDR3 bases: TGTGCCAGCAGTCAGACAGGGGGCACATACGAGCAGTACTTC.

Comment on this clonotype: A read error may explain this, as a much larger clone is one base away. The chain couples TRBV6-1 to TRBJ1-5; D gene unclear. Germline CDR1 and CDR2: MNHNS and SASEGT. The CDR3 extends over 13 amino acids. Trimming pared 5 bases from V and 6 bases from J, leaving 11 bases between. The CDR3 DNA follows: TGTGCCAGCAGTTATGACAATTCTCAGCCCCAGCATTTT. Residues: CASSYDNSQPQHF.

The rearrangement uses TRBV19 and TRBJ2-3, with TRBD1 matching 12 bases. The V gene end was trimmed by 2 bases and the J gene end by 1 base; junction bases not matched to a gene: 7. The CDR3 loop spans 18 amino acids. CDR1 LNHDA and CDR2 SQIVND come from the germline V gene (reference sequence). As DNA, the CDR3 is TGTGCCAGTAGTATAAAGGCCTGGGACAGGGGGCGCACAGATACGCAGTATTTT. This translates into CASSIKAWDRGRTDTQYF.

The V gene is TRBV30, the J gene TRBJ1-2; 9 nucleotides match TRBD1. The CDR3 is 15 residues long. Trimming took 3 bases from V and 3 from J; bases not matched to a gene: 8. Germline CDR1 reads GTSNPN; CDR2 reads SVGIG (reference sequence). The DNA for the CDR3 is TGTGCCTGGAGGGTCGGGACAGGGCGATACTATGGCTACACCTTC. It specifies CAWRVGTGRYYGYTF.

The chain links TRBV6-1 to TRBJ2-2; D is unresolved. The germline V gene encodes CDR1 MNHNS and CDR2 SASEGT. V dropped 5 bases and J dropped 1 base, with 5 bases sitting between them. This CDR3 is 13 amino acids long. CDR3 protein: CASSWQNTGELFF. The DNA of the CDR3 is TGTGCCAGCAGTTGGCAGAACACCGGGGAGCTGTTTTTT.

The chain recombines TRBV9 with TRBJ2-2, with 11 bases lining up with TRBD2. CDR3 length: 18 residues. V was clipped by 4 bases and J by 5 bases; unmatched bases: 13. Germline assignment: CDR1 SGDLS and CDR2 YYNGEE. CDR3 bases: TGTGCCAGCAGCCGCCGAGAGGGTAGCGGGAGGGTAACCGGGGAGCTGTTTTTT. Residues: CASSRREGSGRVTGELFF.

This clonotype showed up just a few times. The chain carries TRBV24-1 and TRBJ2-3; perhaps TRBD2 as D (6 bases). V was shortened by 3 bases and J by 4 bases, with 19 bases between the two germline ends. Germline-derived CDR1 and CDR2 are KGHDR and SFDVKD. The CDR3 consists of 17 residues. Written as DNA, the CDR3 is TGTGCCACCAGTGATCCCTACTCTTTGGGAGGCGCAGATACGCAGTATTTT. This sequence encodes CATSDPYSLGGADTQYF.

The chain recombines TRBV10-3 with TRBJ1-2; D is ambiguous. In germline, CDR1 is ENHRY, CDR2 SYGVKD. This CDR3 spans 14 amino acids. Trimming removed 1 base from V and 4 bases from J, with 10 bases in between. CDR3 sequence (DNA): TGTGCCATCAGTGAGTTTGGAGGACTCTATGGCTACACCTTC. It codes for CAISEFGGLYGYTF.

V and J are TRBV6-5 and TRBJ1-2; D perhaps matches TRBD1 (6 bases). This CDR3 has 15 amino acids. V lost 5 bases to trimming and J lost 4 bases, with 17 bases between them. Looked up from germline, CDR1 is MNHEY and CDR2 is SVGAGI. Here the CDR3 reads CASSLRGGRPYGYTF. The CDR3 DNA is TGTGCCAGCAGTCTCCGAGGGGGGCGGCCCTATGGCTACACCTTC.